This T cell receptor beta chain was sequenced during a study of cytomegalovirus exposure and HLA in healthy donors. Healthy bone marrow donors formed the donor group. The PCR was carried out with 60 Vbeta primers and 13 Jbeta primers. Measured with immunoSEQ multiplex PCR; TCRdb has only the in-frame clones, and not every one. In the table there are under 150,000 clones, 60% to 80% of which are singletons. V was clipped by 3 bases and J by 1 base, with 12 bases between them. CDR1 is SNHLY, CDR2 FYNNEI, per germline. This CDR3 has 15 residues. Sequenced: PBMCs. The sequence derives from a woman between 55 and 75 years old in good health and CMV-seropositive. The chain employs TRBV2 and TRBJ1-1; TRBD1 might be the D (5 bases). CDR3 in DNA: TGTGCCAGCAGTGATACAGGTAAATCGAACACTGAAGCTTTCTTT. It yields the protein CASSDTGKSNTEAFF.